These T cell receptor beta chains were read from a single sample in a study of molecular identifiers for immune sequencing clone quantification. TCRdb reanalysed the PCR reads using MiXCR and keeps one entry per CDR3 protein. The repertoire includes about 640,000 distinct CDR3 sequences, 15% to 20% of them detected once, and 0.75% to 0.95% sits in the top ten. Source material: naive CD8+ T cells from blood, with Jurkat cell RNA spiked in. These receptor sequences come from a human donor in good health. Some libraries in this study had Jurkat cell RNA spiked in. The CDR3 runs from the conserved cysteine through the conserved F or W. Fields, in order: D gene, V gene, clone size, J gene, CDR3 DNA, CDR3 protein. A D gene is named only where the DNA matches it firmly. The size of a clone is reported for some rows only, either as once, few or many, or as a class for expanded clones.

TRBD1,TRBV12-5,many,TRBJ1-1,TGTGCTAGTGGTTTAGATACAGGGGGACAGGCTGAAGCTTTCTTT,CASGLDTGGQAEAFF
NA,TRBV6-2/TRBV6-3,NA,TRBJ2-7,TGTGCCAGCAGTTACCTGACGGCGTACGAGCAGTACTTC,CASSYLTAYEQYF
TRBD2,TRBV4-2,few,TRBJ2-1,TGTGCCAGCAGCCAAGCAGCTGCGTTGAGCGGGAGCGATGAGCAGTTCTTC,CASSQAAALSGSDEQFF
NA,TRBV12-3/TRBV12-4,many,TRBJ1-1,TGTGCCAGCAGTTCGGCACAGCTCTGGAACACTGAAGCTTTCTTT,CASSSAQLWNTEAFF
NA,TRBV7-9,NA,TRBJ1-1,TGTGCCAGCAACTTCACATCGAACACTGAAGCTTTCTTT,CASNFTSNTEAFF
NA,TRBV7-6,many,TRBJ2-5,TGTGCCAGCAGCCTAAACATCCCCGCCAGGGAGGAAACGGGGACCCAGTACTTC,CASSLNIPAREETGTQYF
NA,TRBV19,many,TRBJ2-1,TGTGCCAGTAGTATGGGGGGCGCGGGGCAGTTCTTC,CASSMGGAGQFF
NA,TRBV28,many,TRBJ1-5,TGTGCCAGCAGTTTATCTTGGGGTCAGCCCCAGCATTTT,CASSLSWGQPQHF
NA,TRBV14,NA,TRBJ2-1,TGTGCCAGCAGCCAAGGAGGACTCCACAATGAGCAGTTCTTC,CASSQGGLHNEQFF
NA,TRBV15,many,TRBJ1-5,TGTGCCACCAGCAGAGAGTATCCAGTTTGGCCCCAGCATTTT,CATSREYPVWPQHF
TRBD1,TRBV7-9,many,TRBJ2-7,TGTGCCAGCAGCGGACAGGGGTACGAGCAGTACTTC,CASSGQGYEQYF
NA,TRBV4-3,few,TRBJ2-7,TGCGCCAGCAGCCAAGATCGCTACGCAACCTACGAGCAGTACTTC,CASSQDRYATYEQYF
NA,TRBV30,NA,TRBJ1-3,TGTGCCTGGAGTGTATATCAGAGAAGTGGAACCACCATATATTTT,CAWSVYQRSGTTIYF
TRBD1,TRBV5-1,few,TRBJ2-7,TGCGCCAGCAGTCACCGGGACAGGGACCACGAGCAGTACTTC,CASSHRDRDHEQYF
TRBD1,TRBV3-1,many,TRBJ2-2,TGTGCCAGCAGCCAAGAGATTATTTTAGGGGACAGGAACACCGGGGAGCTGTTTTTT,CASSQEIILGDRNTGELFF
TRBD1,TRBV28,many,TRBJ1-4,TGTGCCGCCCAAGGGACAGGGGGCCATGATAATGAAAAACTGTTTTTT,CAAQGTGGHDNEKLFF
TRBD2,TRBV6-5,NA,TRBJ2-5,TGTGCCAGCAGTGACACTAGCGGGGGGGCGGGAGAGACCCAGTACTTC,CASSDTSGGAGETQYF
TRBD1,TRBV9,few,TRBJ1-6,TGTGCCAGCAGTGACAGGGGACAGCTAGATAATTCACCCCTCCACTTT,CASSDRGQLDNSPLHF
TRBD1,TRBV25-1,many,TRBJ2-7,TGTGCCAGCAGCGCGACAGGGAACTCCTACGAGCAGTACTTC,CASSATGNSYEQYF
TRBD1,TRBV30,many,TRBJ2-3,TGTGCCTGGGGGGACAGCCTAAGCACAGATACGCAGTATTTT,CAWGDSLSTDTQYF
TRBD2,TRBV4-1,NA,TRBJ2-5,TGCGCCAGCAGCCAGAATCTAGCGGGGGGAGAGACCCAGTACTTC,CASSQNLAGGETQYF
NA,TRBV3-1,NA,TRBJ2-7,TGTGCCAGCAGCCAAGGCGGGGACTCGCATATTCTCGCCTACGAGCAGTACTTC,CASSQGGDSHILAYEQYF
TRBD1,TRBV27,NA,TRBJ1-2,TGTGCCAGCAGTTCGGACAGGGGGGATGGCTACACCTTC,CASSSDRGDGYTF
NA,TRBV12-3/TRBV12-4,few,TRBJ2-1,TGTGCCAGCACCAGCCTTGGGGTGACAGAGCAGTTCTTC,CASTSLGVTEQFF
NA,TRBV7-8,many,TRBJ1-1,TGTGCCAGCAGCTTAGAGTGGACTCCGTTCGGAGCTTTCTTT,CASSLEWTPFGAFF
TRBD1,TRBV28,NA,TRBJ2-1,TGTGCCAGCAGCTCGCCCGGGACAGGGATGCGGAATGAGCAGTTCTTC,CASSSPGTGMRNEQFF
TRBD2,TRBV20-1,few,TRBJ2-5,TGCAGTGCTACCGGGACTAGACGGTTCGGAGAGACCCAGTACTTC,CSATGTRRFGETQYF
NA,TRBV30,many,TRBJ1-2,TGTGCCTGGAGTCCCATGCGGGCCCCCGGTGGCTATGGCTACACCTTC,CAWSPMRAPGGYGYTF
NA,TRBV27,many,TRBJ2-3,TGTGCCAGCAGTTCGGTCCCCTCGGGGACAGATACGCAGTATTTT,CASSSVPSGTDTQYF
NA,TRBV5-4,NA,TRBJ2-5,TGTGCCAGCAGCCGTCCCGATGGGGGGAGCGATGAGACCCAGTACTTC,CASSRPDGGSDETQYF
NA,TRBV7-9,many,TRBJ1-1,TGTGCCAGCAGCTCACTTCGAGGGGGCACTGAAGCTTTCTTT,CASSSLRGGTEAFF
NA,TRBV4-1,NA,TRBJ2-7,TGCGCCAGCAGCCAAGAAAATTACAACCCCTCCTACGAGCAGTACTTC,CASSQENYNPSYEQYF
NA,TRBV28,many,TRBJ1-5,TGTGCCAGCAGTTTTCTTGGCGGGGGTAGCAATCAGCCCCAGCATTTT,CASSFLGGGSNQPQHF
NA,TRBV4-3,NA,TRBJ2-5,TGCGCCAGCAGCCAAGATAGAGGACAAACCCAAGAGACCCAGTACTTC,CASSQDRGQTQETQYF
NA,TRBV7-9,NA,TRBJ2-1,TGTGCCAGCAGCCTACTCCGGGTGGGCCCCACAGATGAGCAGTTCTTC,CASSLLRVGPTDEQFF
NA,TRBV6-5,many,TRBJ2-7,TGTGCCAGCAGTTACAGGGGGAGTGCCTACGAGCAGTACTTC,CASSYRGSAYEQYF
NA,TRBV27,many,TRBJ1-1,TGTGCCAGCAGTTTATCCATGAACACTGAAGCTTTCTTT,CASSLSMNTEAFF
NA,TRBV14,many,TRBJ2-7,TGTGCCAGCAGCCAAGTCGCCGGGGGACAGAAGCCCTACGAGCAGTACTTC,CASSQVAGGQKPYEQYF
NA,TRBV6-5,NA,TRBJ1-1,TGTGCCAGCAGTTACGAACCAGGTATATTGAACACTGAAGCTTTCTTT,CASSYEPGILNTEAFF
TRBD2,TRBV19,few,TRBJ2-1,TGTGCCAGTAGTATGCTTCCACTAGCGGGAGGGGGAAATGAGCAGTTCTTC,CASSMLPLAGGGNEQFF
NA,TRBV14,many,TRBJ1-1,TGTGCCAGCAGCCCGAAGGGACACTTAGGAACTGAAGCTTTCTTT,CASSPKGHLGTEAFF
TRBD2,TRBV7-6,many,TRBJ2-7,TGTGCCAGCTCCTGGGGGGCGGGAGGGAACGAGCAGTACTTC,CASSWGAGGNEQYF
NA,TRBV7-2,many,TRBJ1-2,TGTGCCAGCAGCTTAGGTCCGGGCCCTAACTATGGCTACACCTTC,CASSLGPGPNYGYTF
NA,TRBV30,many,TRBJ1-1,TGTGCCTGGAGTGAAGTTGGGGGCACTGAAGCTTTCTTT,CAWSEVGGTEAFF
NA,TRBV12-3/TRBV12-4,few,TRBJ2-7,TGTGCCAGCAGCCATGCCCTGGGAACCTACGAGCAGTACTTC,CASSHALGTYEQYF
NA,TRBV7-9,NA,TRBJ2-4,TGTGCCAGCAGCTTAGTGTCACTAGCCAAAAACATTCAGTACTTC,CASSLVSLAKNIQYF
TRBD2,TRBV29-1,many,TRBJ2-5,TGCAGCGTTGAGGTAGCGGGGACCCCAGAGACCCAGTACTTC,CSVEVAGTPETQYF
TRBD2,TRBV6-5,many,TRBJ2-7,TGTGCCAGCTCCTTCTCGACTAGCGGGGCCTACGAGCAGTACTTC,CASSFSTSGAYEQYF
TRBD2,TRBV4-1,many,TRBJ2-1,TGCGCCAGCAGCCAAGAACTAGCGGGGTCCTACAATGAGCAGTTCTTC,CASSQELAGSYNEQFF
NA,TRBV7-9,NA,TRBJ2-1,TGTGCCAGCACGGGCAGGGGGGGGACGAATGAGCAGTTCTTC,CASTGRGGTNEQFF